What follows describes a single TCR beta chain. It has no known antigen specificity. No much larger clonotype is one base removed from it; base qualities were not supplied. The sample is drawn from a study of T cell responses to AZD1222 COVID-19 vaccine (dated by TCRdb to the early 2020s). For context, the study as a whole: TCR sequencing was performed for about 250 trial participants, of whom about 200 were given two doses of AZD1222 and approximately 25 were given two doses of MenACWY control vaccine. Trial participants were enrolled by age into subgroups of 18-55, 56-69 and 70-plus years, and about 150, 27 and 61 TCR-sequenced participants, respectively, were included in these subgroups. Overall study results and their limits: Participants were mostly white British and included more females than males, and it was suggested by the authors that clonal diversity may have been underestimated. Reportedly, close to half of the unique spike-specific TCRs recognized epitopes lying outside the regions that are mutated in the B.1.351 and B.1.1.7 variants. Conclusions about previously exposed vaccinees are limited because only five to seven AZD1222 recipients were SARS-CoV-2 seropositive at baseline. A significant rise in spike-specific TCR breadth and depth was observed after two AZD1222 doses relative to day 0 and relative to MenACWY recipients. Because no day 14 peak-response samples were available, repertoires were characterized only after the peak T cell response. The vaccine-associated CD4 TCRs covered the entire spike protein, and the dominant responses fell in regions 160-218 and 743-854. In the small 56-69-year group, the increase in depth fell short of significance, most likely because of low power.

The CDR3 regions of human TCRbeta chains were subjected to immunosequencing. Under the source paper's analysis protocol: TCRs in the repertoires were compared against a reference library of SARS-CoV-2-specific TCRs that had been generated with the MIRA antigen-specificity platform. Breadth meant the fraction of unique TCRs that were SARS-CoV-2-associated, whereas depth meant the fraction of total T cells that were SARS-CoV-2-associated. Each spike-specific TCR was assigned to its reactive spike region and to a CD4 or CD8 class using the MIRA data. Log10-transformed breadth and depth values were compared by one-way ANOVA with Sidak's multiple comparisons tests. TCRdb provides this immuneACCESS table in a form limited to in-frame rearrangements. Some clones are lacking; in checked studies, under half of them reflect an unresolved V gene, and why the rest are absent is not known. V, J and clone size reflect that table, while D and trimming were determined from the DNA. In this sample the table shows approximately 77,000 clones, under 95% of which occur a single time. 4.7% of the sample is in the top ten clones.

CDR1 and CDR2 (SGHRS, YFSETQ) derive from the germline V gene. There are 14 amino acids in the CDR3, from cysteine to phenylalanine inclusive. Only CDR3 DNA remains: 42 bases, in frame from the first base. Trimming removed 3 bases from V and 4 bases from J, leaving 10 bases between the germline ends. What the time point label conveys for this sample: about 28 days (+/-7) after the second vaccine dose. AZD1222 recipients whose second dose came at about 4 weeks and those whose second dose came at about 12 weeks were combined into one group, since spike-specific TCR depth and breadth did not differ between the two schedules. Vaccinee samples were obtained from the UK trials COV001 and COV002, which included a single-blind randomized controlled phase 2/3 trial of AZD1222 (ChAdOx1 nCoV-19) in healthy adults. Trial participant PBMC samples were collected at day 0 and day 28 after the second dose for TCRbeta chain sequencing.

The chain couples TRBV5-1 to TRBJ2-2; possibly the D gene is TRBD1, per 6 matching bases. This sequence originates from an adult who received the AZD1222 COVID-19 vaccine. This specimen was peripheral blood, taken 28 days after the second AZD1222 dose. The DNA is TGCGCCAGCAGCTCTGACAGGTCCACCGGGGAGCTGTTTTTT. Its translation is CASSSDRSTGELFF.